This T cell receptor (beta chain) derives from a study of beta chain features in type 1 diabetes. Expressed TCRB transcripts were sequenced, since all the RNA that had been isolated was reverse transcribed. Assay used: immunoSEQ multiplex PCR; TCRdb lists only in-frame clones, some missing. The sample consists of 250,000 or so clones, roughly 21% of them appearing once. The CDR3 contains 17 residues. Germline V lookup: CDR1 KGHSH, CDR2 LQKENI. The ends were cut back, 2 bases at V and 1 base at J, with 17 bases in the middle. Points from the study as a whole: All four CD4+ subsets from Type 1 diabetes patients carried moderately but significantly shorter TCRB CDR3s.

This clone turned up a few times. Its antigen is still unknown. The receptor was derived from a woman between 35 and 50 years old with type 1 diabetes. The sample was naive CD4+ T cells from blood. The V and J genes are TRBV18 and TRBJ2-5; possibly TRBD2 for D (5 bases). For the CDR3, the DNA is TGTGCCAGCTCACCAAGGACTCCCCGGGGAGCCCAAGAGACCCAGTACTTC. Protein sequence: CASSPRTPRGAQETQYF.